The 25 T cell receptor beta chains below were found in one sample sequenced in a study of T cells in narcolepsy. Generated by immunoSEQ multiplex PCR, the TCRdb table keeps only in-frame clones and is missing some. The sample has roughly 35,000 clones; around 80% are singletons. Sequencing was done on a sample of memory (CD45RA-) CD4+ T cells from blood. These receptor sequences come from a human donor in good health.

The chain joins TRBV7-2 to TRBJ2-7; 7 bases fit TRBD1. V was pared by 6 bases and J by 0 bases, with 5 bases of the junction left unmatched. The CDR3 extends over 14 amino acids. Germline loops: CDR1 SGHTA, CDR2 FQGNSA. The CDR3 DNA follows: TGTGCCAGCAGGATAGGGGGCGGCTCCTACGAGCAGTACTTC. This sequence encodes CASRIGGGSYEQYF.

CDR3 bases: TGTGCCAGCAGCTTAGAGGTGGGGGGCCCCAATGAGCAGTTCTTC. Its translation: CASSLEVGGPNEQFF. V and J are TRBV11-3 and TRBJ2-1; D may match TRBD1 or TRBD2 (6 bases each). The V gene lost 0 bases and the J gene lost 6 bases, with 12 bases spanning the gap. This CDR3 contains 15 residues. Germline V lookup: CDR1 SGHNT, CDR2 YENEEA.

V is TRBV7-2 and J is TRBJ2-5; a possible D gene is TRBD2 (6 bases). The end of the DNA aligns better with TRBJ2-7, so the J call may be wrong. CDR1 is SGHTA and CDR2 is FQGNSA in the germline V gene. The CDR3 consists of 15 residues. The CDR3: CASSLQGRGLGEQYF. DNA for the CDR3: TGTGCCAGCAGCCTCCAAGGGCGGGGCCTTGGCGAGCAGTACTTC.

The chain is built from TRBV19 and TRBJ2-3, with TRBD1 matching over 7 bases. Germline-derived CDR1 and CDR2 are LNHDA and SQIVND (reference sequence). The CDR3 is 13 amino acids. The ends lost 6 bases at V and 6 bases at J; junction bases unmatched: 6. Here the CDR3 reads CASRQGLLDTQYF. In DNA form, the CDR3 reads TGTGCCAGTAGACAGGGGCTGTTGGATACGCAGTATTTT.

The chain is built from TRBV11-3 and TRBJ2-5, with a tentative D call TRBD2 (6 bases). The V gene's germline CDR1 is SGHNT and CDR2 YENEEA. CDR3 length: 13 residues. Trimming took 5 bases from V and 5 from J, leaving 12 bases between them. The CDR3 nucleotides are TGTGCCAGCAGCCCCGGGAGATTGGAGACCCAGTACTTC. This translates into CASSPGRLETQYF.

V usage is TRBV7-9 and J usage is TRBJ2-1; D is unclear. The CDR3 loop spans 16 amino acids. Trimming pared 3 bases from V and 0 bases from J, leaving 12 bases between. From germline, CDR1 is SEHNR and CDR2 FQNEAQ (reference sequence). As DNA, the CDR3 is TGTGCCAGCAGCTTCCACTCCCTGAGCTCCTACAATGAGCAGTTCTTC. Its translation is CASSFHSLSSYNEQFF. The full variable domain, completed using reference TRBV7-9 and TRBJ2-1, is DTGVSQNPRHKITKRGQNVTFRCDPISEHNRLYWYRQTLGQGPEFLTYFQNEAQLEKSRLLSDRFSAERPKGSFSTLEIQRTEQGDSAMYLCASSFHSLSSYNEQFFGPGTRLTVL.

The chain is built from TRBV9 and TRBJ2-5, with 7 bases matching TRBD2. CDR3 length: 13 residues. With 4 bases clipped from V and 5 bases from J, the junction kept 5 bases outside the gene matches. Germline values: CDR1 SGDLS, CDR2 YYNGEE. In DNA, the CDR3 is TGTGCCAGCAGCACGGGACTATTGGAGACCCAGTACTTC. Translating gives CASSTGLLETQYF. Filled out from reference TRBV9 and TRBJ2-5, the complete variable domain reads DSGVTQTPKHLITATGQRVTLRCSPRSGDLSVYWYQQSLDQGLQFLIQYYNGEERAKGNILERFSAQQFPDLHSELNLSSLELGDSALYFCASSTGLLETQYFGPGTRLLVL.

The genes are TRBV2 and TRBJ2-3; weak D call: TRBD2 (6 bases). Trimming pared 10 bases from V and 1 base from J, leaving 15 bases between. The germline gives CDR1 SNHLY, CDR2 FYNNEI. The CDR3 runs 14 residues. CDR3 loop: CATKGSGRTDTQYF. DNA for the CDR3: TGTGCCACCAAGGGGAGCGGGCGCACAGATACGCAGTATTTT. The full variable domain, completed using reference TRBV2 and TRBJ2-3, is EPEVTQTPSHQVTQMGQEVILRCVPISNHLYFYWYRQILGQKVEFLVSFYNNEISEKSEIFDDQFSVERPDGSNFTLKIRSTKLEDSAMYFCATKGSGRTDTQYFGPGTRLTVL.

This chain connects TRBV4-1 to TRBJ2-7, with D maybe TRBD2 (6 bases). The CDR3 extends over 15 amino acids. Per germline, CDR1 MGHRA and CDR2 YSYEKL. Between the trimmed V and J ends, which lost 0 bases and 0 bases, there was a span of 9 bases. In DNA, the CDR3 is TGCGCCAGCAGCCAAGACGTTAGCGGCTCCTACGAGCAGTACTTC. Its translation is CASSQDVSGSYEQYF.

This chain uses TRBV5-1 with TRBJ1-6; 9 nucleotides match TRBD1. The CDR3 contains 19 residues. CDR1 and CDR2 (germline): SGHRS, YFSETQ. V lost 0 bases and J lost 9; bases outside the gene matches: 16. DNA of the CDR3: TGCGCCAGCAGCTTGGGGGTAGCAACCGGGACAGGGTTTGGTTCACCCCTCCACTTT. This encodes CASSLGVATGTGFGSPLHF.

The V and J genes are TRBV7-8 and TRBJ1-1; 8 bases are a match to TRBD1. CDR3 length equals 14 residues. V shed 3 bases, J shed 10 bases, and the junction held 10 bases outside the gene matches. Germline V gives CDR1 SGHVS, CDR2 FQNEAQ. The CDR3 DNA reads as TGTGCCAGCAGCTTCTCAGGGGGCGCGGGAGTAGCTTTCTTT. Amino acids: CASSFSGGAGVAFF.

The chain couples TRBV28 to TRBJ1-2; D possibly corresponds to TRBD1 (5 bases). Trimming removed 3 bases from V and 5 bases from J, with 13 bases in between. Looked up from germline, CDR1 is MDHEN and CDR2 is SYDVKM. This CDR3 spans 14 amino acids. The CDR3 spells CASSLSTPGYGYTF. CDR3 sequence (DNA): TGTGCCAGCAGTTTGTCGACCCCAGGGTATGGCTACACCTTC.

V gene TRBV5-1 combines with J gene TRBJ2-5, with D perhaps matching TRBD2 (6 bases). With 4 bases removed from V and 11 bases from J, the gap between germline ends came to 21 bases. The CDR3 has 14 amino acids. From germline, CDR1 is SGHRS and CDR2 YFSETQ. The CDR3 region is CASSPGPESGRQYF. CDR3 DNA: TGCGCCAGCAGCCCGGGACCAGAGAGTGGGAGGCAGTACTTC.

This CDR3 reads CASSLDGSPMYNEKLFF. In nucleotides, the CDR3 is TGTGCCAGCAGCTTAGATGGTTCACCTATGTATAATGAAAAACTGTTTTTT. The chain employs TRBV11-2 and TRBJ1-4; the D is unclear. CDR1 and CDR2 (germline): SGHAT, FQNNGV. The V end lost 0 bases, the J end lost 4 bases, and 15 bases lay between the germline ends. This CDR3 region has 17 residues.

In its sample, this clone was seen once. CDR3 sequence (DNA): TGTGCCAGTAGTATAGGGAGTGCTGGCGGGGAGCTGTTTTTT. Translating it yields CASSIGSAGGELFF. This rearrangement joins TRBV19 to TRBJ2-2; D is uncertain. V shed 1 base and J shed 7 bases, with 10 bases lying between them. Per the germline V gene, CDR1 is LNHDA and CDR2 is SQIVND (reference sequence). The CDR3 sequence is 14 residues long. Full variable domain (remainder filled in from reference TRBV19 and TRBJ2-2): DGGITQSPKYLFRKEGQNVTLSCEQNLNHDAMYWYRQDPGQGLRLIYYSQIVNDFQKGDIAEGYSVSREKKESFPLTVTSAQKNPTAFYLCASSIGSAGGELFFGEGSRLTVL.

V gene TRBV19 combines with J gene TRBJ2-1; 7 bases agree with TRBD2. Germline V gene data show CDR1 as LNHDA and CDR2 as SQIVND (reference sequence). The ends lost 0 bases at V and 6 bases at J; junction bases unmatched: 5. The CDR3 length is 15 residues. CDR3 loop: CASSIETSRRNEQFF. The CDR3 DNA reads TGTGCCAGTAGTATAGAGACTAGCAGGCGCAATGAGCAGTTCTTC. Full variable domain (outside the CDR3, taken from reference TRBV19 and TRBJ2-1): DGGITQSPKYLFRKEGQNVTLSCEQNLNHDAMYWYRQDPGQGLRLIYYSQIVNDFQKGDIAEGYSVSREKKESFPLTVTSAQKNPTAFYLCASSIETSRRNEQFFGPGTRLTVL.

The chain carries TRBV10-3 and TRBJ1-1, with D perhaps matching TRBD1 (6 bases). V lost 11 bases, J lost 0 bases, and 13 bases lay in between. CDR3 length equals 13 residues. CDR1 and CDR2 from the germline V gene are ENHRY and SYGVKD. The CDR3 loop is CAVRTDLNTEAFF. Here the CDR3 DNA reads TGTGCCGTAAGGACAGACTTGAACACTGAAGCTTTCTTT.

The chain is built from TRBV7-8 and TRBJ1-5, with D perhaps matching TRBD1 (5 bases). The V gene's germline CDR1 is SGHVS and CDR2 FQNEAQ. The CDR3 has 17 residues. V was clipped by 1 base and J by 6 bases, with 19 bases between them. CDR3 residues: CASSLVEWGDWGQPQHF. The DNA of the CDR3 is TGTGCCAGCAGCTTAGTAGAGTGGGGGGACTGGGGTCAGCCCCAGCATTTT.

The CDR3 nucleotides read TGTGCCAGCAGTTACTCCCTCGATGTTGGAAACACCATATATTTT. This gives the protein CASSYSLDVGNTIYF. The rearrangement links TRBV6-6 to TRBJ1-3, with unresolved D. CDR3 size: 15 residues. Trimming shortened V by 0 bases and J by 3 bases, and 9 bases separated the two germline ends. CDR1 is MNHNY and CDR2 is SVGAGI in the germline V gene (reference sequence).

A few counts support this clone. The chain couples TRBV6-6 to TRBJ1-1; no clear D. V shed 0 bases and J shed 8 bases, with 10 bases lying between them. The CDR3 totals 13 residues. CDR1 and CDR2 from the germline V gene are MNHNY and SVGAGI (reference sequence). The CDR3 sequence is CASSYSAETEAFF. The CDR3 DNA reads as TGTGCCAGCAGTTACTCAGCGGAGACAGAAGCTTTCTTT.

This clone was detected a few times. The chain uses TRBV28 and TRBJ2-7; D possibly corresponds to TRBD1 (5 bases). There are 13 residues in the CDR3. V shed 7 bases and J shed 4 bases, with 14 bases lying between them. Looked up from germline, CDR1 is MDHEN and CDR2 is SYDVKM. The CDR3 DNA reads as TGTGCCAGCACTTCCCAGGGCTTTTACGAGCAGTACTTC. This codes for CASTSQGFYEQYF. The variable domain in full, with the rest retrieved from reference TRBV28 and TRBJ2-7, is DVKVTQSSRYLVKRTGEKVFLECVQDMDHENMFWYRQDPGLGLRLIYFSYDVKMKEKGDIPEGYSVSREKKERFSLILESASTNQTSMYLCASTSQGFYEQYFGPGTRLTVT.

This chain uses TRBV27 with TRBJ2-1, with 9 bases fitting TRBD1. The J segment lost 9 bases and the V segment lost 3 bases, leaving 9 bases of the junction unmatched. This CDR3 comprises 15 residues. CDR1 is MNHEY and CDR2 is SMNVEV in the germline V gene (reference sequence). The CDR3 DNA sequence: TGTGCCAGCAGTTTTTCGACAGGGGGAGGAGGTGAGCAGTTCTTC. Translating gives CASSFSTGGGGEQFF.

The chain uses TRBV18 and TRBJ1-3; a weak D match, TRBD1 (6 bases). The CDR3 consists of 16 residues. The V gene's germline CDR1 is KGHSH and CDR2 LQKENI. Trimming left V 2 bases short and J 7 bases short, with 18 bases between. CDR3 coding DNA: TGTGCCAGCTCACCAGGACAGATTGGTTTGGGCAACACCATATATTTT. Translated, it gives CASSPGQIGLGNTIYF.

In its sample, this clone was seen once. The chain combines TRBV19 with TRBJ2-2; D is possibly TRBD1 (6 bases). Germline CDR1 and CDR2: LNHDA and SQIVND (reference sequence). The CDR3 consists of 16 residues. Trimming took 5 bases from V and 2 from J, leaving 15 bases between them. The DNA of the CDR3 is TGTGCCAGTAGTCCCCGGACAGCCCCAAACACCGGGGAGCTGTTTTTT. This codes for CASSPRTAPNTGELFF.

The chain joins TRBV9 to TRBJ2-3; D uncertain. The CDR3 is 11 residues long. Trimming took off 4 bases at V and 3 bases at J, with 3 bases between the two ends. Germline values: CDR1 SGDLS, CDR2 YYNGEE. The CDR3 loop is CASSRTDTQYF. The CDR3 coding sequence is TGTGCCAGCAGCAGGACAGATACGCAGTATTTT.